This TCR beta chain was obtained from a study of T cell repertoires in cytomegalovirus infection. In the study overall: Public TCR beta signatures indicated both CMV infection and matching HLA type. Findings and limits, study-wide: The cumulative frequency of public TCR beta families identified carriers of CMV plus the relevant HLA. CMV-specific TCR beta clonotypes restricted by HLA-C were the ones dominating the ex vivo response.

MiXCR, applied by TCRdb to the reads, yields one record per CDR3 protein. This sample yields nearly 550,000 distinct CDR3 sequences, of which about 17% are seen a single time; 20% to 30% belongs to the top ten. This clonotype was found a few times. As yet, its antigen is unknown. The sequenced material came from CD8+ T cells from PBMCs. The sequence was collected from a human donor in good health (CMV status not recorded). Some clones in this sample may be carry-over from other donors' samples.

In nucleotides, the CDR3 is TGCGCCAGCAGCCAAGTTTCAGCGGCGAACACCGGGGAGCTGTTTTTT. Translation: CASSQVSAANTGELFF. The V and J genes are TRBV4-1 and TRBJ2-2; TRBD2 might be the D (5 bases). Trimming took off 1 base at V and 0 bases at J, with 9 bases between the two ends. CDR1 is MGHRA and CDR2 is YSYEKL in the germline V gene. The CDR3 is 16 residues long.